Included here is one T cell receptor beta chain sequence, with context. Its antigen is as yet unknown. Method: immunoSEQ multiplex PCR; TCRdb's copy keeps in-frame clones and lacks some. The table lists about 120,000 clones, 70% to 90% of them singletons, with 17% in the top ten. The CDR3 runs 17 residues. Germline CDR1 and CDR2: SGHTA and FQGTGA. V lost 4 bases and J 1 base, leaving 17 bases between the germline ends. This entry is derived from a study of T cell responses to AZD1222 COVID-19 vaccine. General study points: Repertoires were obtained only post-peak T cell response. Researchers report vaccine-associated CD4 TCRs spanning spike, with dominance at 160-218 and 743-854.

V gene TRBV7-3 combines with J gene TRBJ2-1; D gene unclear. This TCR came from an adult who received the AZD1222 COVID-19 vaccine. This specimen was peripheral blood, taken 28 days after the second AZD1222 dose. CDR3 sequence: CASSSGLLRSSYNEQFF. DNA for the CDR3: TGTGCCAGCAGCTCCGGCTTACTTAGGTCGTCCTACAATGAGCAGTTCTTC.